These T cell receptor beta chains were read from a single sample in a study of shared T cell receptors in the human thymus. Clones were sequenced by immunoSEQ multiplex PCR, and TCRdb holds only the in-frame ones, with some missing. The data show hundreds of thousands of clones, approximately 88% seen once. The same specimen was also included in a second study, on human thymus T cells.

Sequenced sample: thymocytes. Every receptor here comes from a boy younger than two with a congenital heart defect. Both conserved end residues are part of each CDR3. D genes are given only for firm matches. Rows may omit the clone size; those that give it use once, few, many or a size class.

D gene: NA
clone size: NA
J gene: TRBJ2-1
V gene: TRBV12-2
CDR3 protein: CASRLAGGRAVGQFF
CDR3 DNA: TGTGCAAGTCGCTTAGCGGGCGGGAGGGCCGTCGGGCAGTTCTTC

D gene: TRBD1
clone size: few
J gene: TRBJ1-1
V gene: TRBV18
CDR3 protein: CASSPLGQGEPFF
CDR3 DNA: TGTGCCAGCTCACCCCTTGGACAGGGGGAGCCTTTCTTT

D gene: TRBD1
clone size: NA
J gene: TRBJ2-6
V gene: TRBV7-9
CDR3 protein: CASSSLRQGPSGANVLTF
CDR3 DNA: TGTGCCAGCAGCTCCTTACGACAGGGACCCTCTGGGGCCAACGTCCTGACTTTC

D gene: TRBD1
clone size: NA
J gene: TRBJ2-5
V gene: TRBV30
CDR3 protein: CAWNRGGETQYF
CDR3 DNA: TGTGCCTGGAACAGGGGTGGCGAGACCCAGTACTTC

D gene: NA
clone size: NA
J gene: TRBJ2-5
V gene: TRBV30
CDR3 protein: CAWSLYITGPEETQYF
CDR3 DNA: TGTGCCTGGAGTTTGTACATTACAGGGCCCGAAGAGACCCAGTACTTC

D gene: NA
clone size: NA
J gene: TRBJ2-7
V gene: TRBV15
CDR3 protein: CATSSPVTYEQYF
CDR3 DNA: TGTGCCACCAGCAGCCCCGTTACCTACGAGCAGTACTTC

D gene: NA
clone size: NA
J gene: TRBJ2-2
V gene: TRBV11-3
CDR3 protein: CASSPMRDSNTGELFF
CDR3 DNA: TGTGCCAGCAGCCCCATGAGGGACTCGAACACCGGGGAGCTGTTTTTT

D gene: TRBD2
clone size: NA
J gene: TRBJ2-3
V gene: TRBV4-2
CDR3 protein: CASSQGPSGIPQYF
CDR3 DNA: TGTGCCAGCAGCCAGGGACCTAGCGGGATCCCGCAGTATTTT

D gene: NA
clone size: NA
J gene: TRBJ1-2
V gene: TRBV4-1
CDR3 protein: CASSQDWGGRGGYTF
CDR3 DNA: TGCGCCAGCAGCCAAGATTGGGGGGGGCGCGGTGGCTACACCTTC

D gene: TRBD1
clone size: NA
J gene: TRBJ1-2
V gene: TRBV5-8
CDR3 protein: CASSLKGQPDYGYTF
CDR3 DNA: TGTGCCAGCAGCTTAAAGGGACAGCCAGACTATGGCTACACCTTC

D gene: NA
clone size: NA
J gene: TRBJ2-5
V gene: TRBV4-2
CDR3 protein: CASSQDKGLLLGETQYF
CDR3 DNA: TGTGCCAGCAGCCAAGATAAAGGACTCCTCCTCGGGGAGACCCAGTACTTC

D gene: TRBD1
clone size: NA
J gene: TRBJ1-2
V gene: TRBV28
CDR3 protein: CASSTDRGGYGYTF
CDR3 DNA: TGTGCCAGCAGTACAGACAGGGGCGGCTATGGCTACACCTTC

D gene: NA
clone size: NA
J gene: TRBJ2-3
V gene: TRBV6-1
CDR3 protein: CASSEDFRDTQYF
CDR3 DNA: TGTGCCAGCAGTGAAGATTTTCGTGATACGCAGTATTTT

D gene: NA
clone size: NA
J gene: TRBJ1-5
V gene: TRBV2
CDR3 protein: CASKDNSNQPQHF
CDR3 DNA: TGTGCCAGCAAGGACAATAGCAATCAGCCCCAGCATTTT

D gene: TRBD1
clone size: NA
J gene: TRBJ1-1
V gene: TRBV5-1
CDR3 protein: CARDRGGGTEAFF
CDR3 DNA: TGCGCCAGGGACAGGGGGGGCGGCACTGAAGCTTTCTTT

D gene: TRBD2
clone size: NA
J gene: TRBJ2-7
V gene: TRBV30
CDR3 protein: CAWSFTSGRIPSYEQYF
CDR3 DNA: TGTGCCTGGAGTTTCACTAGCGGGAGGATCCCCTCCTACGAGCAGTACTTC

D gene: NA
clone size: few
J gene: TRBJ2-6
V gene: TRBV30
CDR3 protein: CAWSGGRSSGANVLTF
CDR3 DNA: TGTGCCTGGAGTGGGGGGCGAAGCTCTGGGGCCAACGTCCTGACTTTC

D gene: TRBD2
clone size: few
J gene: TRBJ2-1
V gene: TRBV29-1
CDR3 protein: CSVEEGTSGTYNEQFF
CDR3 DNA: TGCAGCGTTGAAGAGGGGACTAGCGGCACCTACAATGAGCAGTTCTTC

D gene: NA
clone size: NA
J gene: TRBJ2-2
V gene: TRBV10-1
CDR3 protein: CASRSPAGELFF
CDR3 DNA: TGCGCCAGCAGGAGTCCCGCCGGGGAGCTGTTTTTT

D gene: NA
clone size: NA
J gene: TRBJ2-1
V gene: TRBV4-3
CDR3 protein: CASSQDNLVSYNEQFF
CDR3 DNA: TGCGCCAGCAGCCAAGACAATCTAGTATCCTACAATGAGCAGTTCTTC

D gene: NA
clone size: NA
J gene: TRBJ2-7
V gene: TRBV2
CDR3 protein: CASREVLGGASEQYF
CDR3 DNA: TGTGCCAGCCGAGAGGTGTTAGGGGGTGCCTCCGAGCAGTACTTC

D gene: NA
clone size: NA
J gene: TRBJ1-2
V gene: TRBV5-4
CDR3 protein: CASSLEGGPNYGYTF
CDR3 DNA: TGTGCCAGCAGCTTGGAGGGGGGGCCTAACTATGGCTACACCTTC

D gene: NA
clone size: once
J gene: TRBJ2-2
V gene: TRBV4-1
CDR3 protein: CASSQEKSRADTGELFF
CDR3 DNA: TGCGCCAGCAGCCAAGAGAAGAGCCGAGCGGACACCGGGGAGCTGTTTTTT

D gene: TRBD2
clone size: few
J gene: TRBJ2-1
V gene: TRBV6-4
CDR3 protein: CASSDLDRPSGIVEQFF
CDR3 DNA: TGTGCCAGCAGTGACCTGGATCGGCCTAGCGGGATTGTTGAGCAGTTCTTC

D gene: NA
clone size: once
J gene: TRBJ2-2
V gene: TRBV9
CDR3 protein: CASSASEPGELFF
CDR3 DNA: TGTGCCAGCAGCGCGTCCGAGCCCGGGGAGCTGTTTTTT

D gene: TRBD2
clone size: few
J gene: TRBJ2-7
V gene: TRBV6-5
CDR3 protein: CASSYAPSGGEQYF
CDR3 DNA: TGTGCCAGCAGTTACGCTCCTAGCGGGGGTGAGCAGTACTTC

D gene: NA
clone size: NA
J gene: TRBJ1-4
V gene: TRBV27
CDR3 protein: CASRRAPQIGKLFF
CDR3 DNA: TGTGCCAGCAGGCGGGCTCCTCAAATCGGAAAACTGTTTTTT

D gene: NA
clone size: NA
J gene: TRBJ2-3
V gene: TRBV20-1
CDR3 protein: CSAGGADTQYF
CDR3 DNA: TGCAGTGCCGGCGGGGCTGATACGCAGTATTTT

D gene: NA
clone size: NA
J gene: TRBJ1-5
V gene: TRBV21-1
CDR3 protein: CARQGDPQHF
CDR3 DNA: TGTGCCAGACAGGGGGATCCCCAGCATTTT

D gene: NA
clone size: NA
J gene: TRBJ2-5
V gene: TRBV11-2
CDR3 protein: CASSLARARGETQYF
CDR3 DNA: TGTGCCAGCAGCTTAGCGCGGGCCCGCGGGGAGACCCAGTACTTC

D gene: NA
clone size: NA
J gene: TRBJ1-1
V gene: TRBV7-2
CDR3 protein: CASTTGGTTEAFF
CDR3 DNA: TGTGCCAGCACCACGGGGGGGACCACTGAAGCTTTCTTT